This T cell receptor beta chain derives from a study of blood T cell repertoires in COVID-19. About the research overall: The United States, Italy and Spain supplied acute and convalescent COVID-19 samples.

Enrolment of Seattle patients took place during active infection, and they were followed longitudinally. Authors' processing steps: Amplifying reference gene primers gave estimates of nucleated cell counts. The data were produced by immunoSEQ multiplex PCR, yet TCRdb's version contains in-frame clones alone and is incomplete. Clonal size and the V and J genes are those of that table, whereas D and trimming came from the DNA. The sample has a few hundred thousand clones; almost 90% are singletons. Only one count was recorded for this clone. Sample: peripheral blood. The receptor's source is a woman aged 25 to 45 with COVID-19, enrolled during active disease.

The CDR3 DNA reads as TGTGCCAGCAGTTCCAAGCCCGAAGAAAACACAGATACGCAGTATTTT. Translating gives CASSSKPEENTDTQYF. The rearrangement joins TRBV28 to TRBJ2-3, with no clear D. This CDR3 has 16 amino acids. Between the trimmed V and J ends, which lost 4 bases and 2 bases, there was a span of 16 bases. CDR1 is MDHEN and CDR2 is SYDVKM in the germline V gene. Together with reference TRBV28 and TRBJ2-3, the CDR3 gives the full variable domain: DVKVTQSSRYLVKRTGEKVFLECVQDMDHENMFWYRQDPGLGLRLIYFSYDVKMKEKGDIPEGYSVSREKKERFSLILESASTNQTSMYLCASSSKPEENTDTQYFGPGTRLTVL.